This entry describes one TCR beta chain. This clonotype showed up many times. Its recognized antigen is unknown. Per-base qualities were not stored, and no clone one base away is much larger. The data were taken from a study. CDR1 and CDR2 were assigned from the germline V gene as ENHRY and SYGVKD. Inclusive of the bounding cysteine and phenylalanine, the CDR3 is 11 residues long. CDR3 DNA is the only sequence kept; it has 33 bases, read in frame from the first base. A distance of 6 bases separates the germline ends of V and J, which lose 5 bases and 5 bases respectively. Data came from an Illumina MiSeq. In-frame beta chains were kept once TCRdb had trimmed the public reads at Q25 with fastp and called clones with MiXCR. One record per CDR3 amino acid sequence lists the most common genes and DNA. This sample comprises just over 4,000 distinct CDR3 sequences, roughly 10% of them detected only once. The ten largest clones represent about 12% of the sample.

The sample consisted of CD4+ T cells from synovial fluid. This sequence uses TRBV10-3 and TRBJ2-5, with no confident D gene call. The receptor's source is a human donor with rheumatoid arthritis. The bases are TGTGCCATCAGTAGTGGCGAGACCCAGTACTTC. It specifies CAISSGETQYF.